The rows below give T cell receptor beta chains drawn from one sample of a study of control samples from healthy donors and cancer patients. Libraries were prepared by immunoSEQ multiplex PCR; TCRdb keeps only in-frame clonotypes and omits some of them. The table includes about 94,000 clones, approximately 90% detected once. Specimen: blood. These receptors came from a woman younger than 30 in good health. Both conserved end residues are part of each CDR3. D genes are given only for firm matches. Part of the rows lack a size; the others show once, few, many or a class for expanded clones.

V	J	D	size	DNA	CDR3
TRBV3-1/TRBV3-2	TRBJ1-1	.	once	TGTGCCAGCAGCCAAGGAACAGCCATTGAAGCTTTCTTT	CASSQGTAIEAFF
TRBV12-3/TRBV12-4	TRBJ2-5	.	.	TGTGCCAGCAGTTTATCGACTCAAGAGACCCAGTACTTC	CASSLSTQETQYF
TRBV6-5	TRBJ2-5	TRBD2	.	TGTGCCAGCAGTTCCCGACGGGGGGGTCGGCGGGAGACCCAGTACTTC	CASSSRRGGRRETQYF
TRBV20-1	TRBJ1-3	.	once	TGCAGTGCTAGTACGGGGGTAAGGACTGGAAACACCATATATTTT	CSASTGVRTGNTIYF
TRBV5-1	TRBJ1-3	.	once	TGCGCCAGCAGCTTCGGGTTTGGGGGAACGGGAAACACCATATATTTT	CASSFGFGGTGNTIYF
TRBV6-6	TRBJ1-2	TRBD1	.	TGTGCCAGCAGTTCTTACAGGGGAGATGGCTACACCTTC	CASSSYRGDGYTF
TRBV6-5	TRBJ1-1	.	.	TGTGCCAGCAGTAACGGGGGTGAAGCTTTCTTT	CASSNGGEAFF
TRBV6-1	TRBJ2-2	.	.	TGTGCCAGCAGTGAAGCGCTTCTGGGGGACACTACGAACACCGGGGAGCTGTTTTTT	CASSEALLGDTTNTGELFF
TRBV12-3/TRBV12-4	TRBJ2-7	.	.	TGTGCCAGCAGTTCATCCTACGAGCAGTACTTC	CASSSSYEQYF
TRBV5-4	TRBJ1-2	.	.	TGTGCCAGCAGCTTGGCTCAGGCTCACCTCTATGGCTACACCTTC	CASSLAQAHLYGYTF